This is a list of T cell receptor beta chains from one sample in a study of cytomegalovirus exposure and HLA in healthy donors. Assay used: immunoSEQ multiplex PCR; TCRdb lists only in-frame clones, some missing. This sample yields some 150,000 clones, of which about four fifths are seen a single time; about 0.77% belongs to the top ten. Sequencing input: PBMCs. The receptors shown here come from a woman aged 18 to 35 in good health and CMV-seronegative. Each CDR3 is given with its conserved first and last residue. For some rows the clone size is stated as once, few or many, or as a class when expanded; others skip it.

>TRBV4-2|TRBJ2-7|.
CAGSPGGGTVHEQYF
>TRBV13|TRBJ1-2|.
CASSLGLGEGFGDGYTF
>TRBV5-6|TRBJ1-5|once
CASSAGQYQPQHF
>TRBV2|TRBJ2-7|few
CASYDREFYREQYF
>TRBV5-1|TRBJ2-1|.
CASSFRLAGANEQFF
>TRBV4-1|TRBJ2-2|.
CASRELAGQNSELFF
>TRBV21-1|TRBJ2-1|.
CASTGSPGLEQFF
>TRBV7-2|TRBJ2-3|.
CASSSGLAGRDTQYF
>TRBV27|.|.
CASSLIGVSSYEQYF
>TRBV28|TRBJ1-5|.
CASSLWGPHQPQHF
>TRBV6-5|TRBJ2-3|.
CASSYRAGSTDTQYF
>TRBV19|TRBJ2-7|.
CASTQGLSSYEQYF
>TRBV12-5|TRBJ2-5|once
CASGFGTSGAQETQYF
>TRBV30|TRBJ2-2|.
CAWEPPGGELFF
>TRBV18|TRBJ2-5|.
CASLDRGTAQETQYF
>TRBV29-1|TRBJ1-1|.
CSVEQGGNTEAFF
>TRBV27|TRBJ2-2|.
CASSKFSVLRTPNTGELFF
>TRBV5-5|TRBJ2-7|few
CASSLALGGAPYEQYF
>TRBV25-1|.|.
CASSEYGGRNYEQYF
>TRBV19|TRBJ2-6|.
CASSMGYHRPNVLTF
>TRBV27|TRBJ2-7|.
CASSEDRSYEQYF
>TRBV15|TRBJ2-3|once
CATSREERERDTQYF
>TRBV28|TRBJ1-5|.
CASSFFGGSNQPQHF
>TRBV10-3|TRBJ2-1|.
CAISESGLAGRNYNEQFF
>TRBV2|TRBJ2-3|.
CASSQAGSTDTQYF
>TRBV28|TRBJ2-2|few
CASSSRTGELFF
>TRBV2|TRBJ2-3|.
CASRMGLPADTQYF
>TRBV6-5|.|.
CASSLLAGDYEQYF
>TRBV7-8|TRBJ1-2|.
CASSTRDSLNYGYTF
>TRBV28|TRBJ2-7|few
CASTLGAGRYEQYF
>TRBV18|TRBJ2-6|.
CASSIGGSGANVLTF
>TRBV11-2|TRBJ2-4|.
CASSLSSEKNIQYF
>TRBV30|TRBJ2-1|once
CAVGYGGQFF
>TRBV29-1|TRBJ1-2|once
CSPSDSPRRGYTF
>TRBV5-6|TRBJ2-1|.
CASSLPSGRSEFF
>TRBV6-1|TRBJ2-7|.
CASSERKFGLGGGEQYF
>TRBV28|TRBJ1-1|.
CASKTGGRHTEAFF
>TRBV5-1|TRBJ1-6|.
CASSSGRQGENSPLHF
>TRBV19|TRBJ2-6|.
CASSIFHSGANVLTF
>TRBV7-9|TRBJ2-1|.
CASSPGQGMGEQFF
>TRBV30|TRBJ1-5|.
CAWSVAHGGQPQHF